Each of the 21 T cell receptor beta chains below was sequenced from the same sample in a study of T cells in Graves' hyperthyroidism and ophthalmopathy. RNA transcripts were the template for amplifying TCR beta CDR3 regions. A set of HTBI primers served as the primers for a first-round RT-PCR of the TCR CDR3. TCRdb reanalysed the multiplex PCR reads using MiXCR and keeps one entry per CDR3 protein. The data contain about 680,000 distinct CDR3 sequences, 30% to 40% of them singletons. The sequencing sample was made of blood. The receptors were sampled from a woman in her 40s with Graves' hyperthyroidism.

The chain uses TRBV10-3 and TRBJ2-2; D gene ambiguous. This CDR3 region has 12 residues. CDR1 is ENHRY, CDR2 SYGVKD, per germline. V lost 10 bases and J lost 8, with 14 bases in between. Here the CDR3 DNA reads TGTGCCAGCAGCCGACAAACTGGGGAGCTGTTTTTT. It translates to CASSRQTGELFF.

This clonotype was seen more than once but under ten times. The CDR3 protein is CASSLNVMRSGANVLTF. CDR3 bases: TGTGCCAGCAGCTTGAATGTGATGAGGTCTGGGGCCAACGTCCTGACTTTC. The V and J genes are TRBV5-5 and TRBJ2-6; D gene ambiguous. V dropped 1 base and J dropped 1 base, with 12 bases sitting between them. This CDR3 region has 17 residues. Germline V gene data show CDR1 as SGHKS and CDR2 as YYEKEE (reference sequence).

Of note for this clonotype: The CDR3 end shows no conserved phenylalanine or tryptophan, and so a read error is likely. The chain carries TRBV7-2 and TRBJ1-5; the D is unclear. V was pared by 6 bases and J by 1 base, with 13 bases between. Germline V gene lookup returns CDR1 SGHTA and CDR2 FQGNSA. The CDR3 totals 15 residues. Here the CDR3 reads CASSPSGKSNQPQHL. In DNA form, the CDR3 reads TGTGCCAGCAGTCCCTCGGGCAAGAGCAATCAGCCCCAGCATCTT.

Relative to its sample, this clonotype is medium-sized. V is TRBV7-9 and J is TRBJ2-7; no definite D call. CDR1 and CDR2 from the germline V gene are SEHNR and FQNEAQ (reference sequence). The CDR3 runs to 12 residues. Trimming removed 2 bases from V and 4 bases from J, with 6 bases in between. The CDR3 here is CASSLSTYEQYF. Here the CDR3 DNA reads TGTGCCAGCAGCTTATCGACGTACGAGCAGTACTTC.

This clonotype was detected ten times or more. V usage is TRBV7-2 and J usage is TRBJ2-7; 8 bases fit TRBD1. Germline CDR1 is SGHTA and CDR2 is FQGNSA. V shed 5 bases and J 0 bases; nucleotides not matched to a gene: 6. This CDR3 has 15 residues. The CDR3 protein is CASSPRTGYSYEQYF. CDR3 bases: TGTGCCAGCAGCCCTAGGACAGGGTACTCCTACGAGCAGTACTTC. The full variable domain, completed using reference TRBV7-2 and TRBJ2-7, is GAGVSQSPSNKVTEKGKDVELRCDPISGHTALYWYRQSLGQGLEFLIYFQGNSAPDKSGLPSDRFSAERTGGSVSTLTIQRTQQEDSAVYLCASSPRTGYSYEQYFGPGTRLTVT.

This clonotype turned up a few times. The V and J genes are TRBV11-2 and TRBJ1-5; D not certain. Germline-derived CDR1 and CDR2 are SGHAT and FQNNGV. V was clipped by 5 bases and J by 7 bases, with 18 bases between them. The length of the CDR3 is 15 residues. CDR3 in amino acids: CASSLDIVGGQPQHF. The CDR3 DNA reads as TGTGCCAGCAGCCTCGATATCGTGGGCGGCCAGCCCCAGCATTTT.

The genes are TRBV4-2 and TRBJ2-7; TRBD1 agrees at 11 bases. The ends lost 4 bases at V and 4 bases at J; junction bases unmatched: 6. The CDR3 is 15 amino acids. Germline assignment: CDR1 LGHNA and CDR2 YNFKEQ. The CDR3 DNA sequence: TGTGCCAGCAGCCGACGGACAGGGGGCAGGTACGAGCAGTACTTC. It codes for CASSRRTGGRYEQYF.

This CDR3 reads CASSQVAGPETQYF. The DNA of the CDR3 is TGTGCCAGCAGCCAAGTGGCGGGGCCAGAGACCCAGTACTTC. The rearrangement joins TRBV3-1 to TRBJ2-5, with D perhaps TRBD2 (6 bases). V lost 1 base and J lost 4, with 10 bases in between. Germline V gene lookup returns CDR1 LGHDT and CDR2 YNNKEL (reference sequence). The CDR3 is 14 residues long.

Many counts were recorded for this clonotype. The J gene is TRBJ1-4, the V gene TRBV7-2; TRBD1 is a possible D gene (6 bases). In germline, CDR1 is SGHTA, CDR2 FQGNSA. This CDR3 is 16 amino acids long. The V end lost 1 base, the J end lost 4 bases, and 13 bases lay between the germline ends. DNA for the CDR3: TGTGCCAGCAGCTTAGGTCTACAGGGAGGTAATGAAAAACTGTTTTTT. This sequence encodes CASSLGLQGGNEKLFF.

In this sample, this clonotype turned up a few times. In this CDR3 the conserved last residue, phenylalanine or tryptophan, is missing, so a read error is likely. The limits of the CDR3 on the DNA are not certain, so only TCRdb's listed CDR3 is given. The CDR3 sequence: CASTIAGGNT. The chain couples TRBV2 to TRBJ1-3. Including both end residues, the CDR3 is 10 amino acids long. Germline values: CDR1 SNHLY, CDR2 FYNNEI.

This chain connects TRBV12-3 or TRBV12-4 to TRBJ1-5, with 11 bases identical to TRBD1. The CDR3 runs to 14 residues. V was clipped by 8 bases and J by 3 bases; unmatched bases: 3. CDR3: CASGQGALNQPQHF. As DNA, the CDR3 is TGTGCCAGCGGACAGGGGGCACTCAATCAGCCCCAGCATTTT.

The chain joins TRBV6-1 to TRBJ2-7; 9 bases fit TRBD1. The CDR3 length is 12 residues. The ends lost 8 bases at V and 5 bases at J; junction bases unmatched: 4. Germline V gene lookup returns CDR1 MNHNS and CDR2 SASEGT. CDR3 coding DNA: TGTGCCAGCGAGAGACAGGGGGACGAGCAGTACTTC. Translated, it gives CASERQGDEQYF.

Ten or more counts support this clonotype. The chain has TRBV12-3 or TRBV12-4 and TRBJ1-5, with D unclear. The V end was cut by 6 bases, the J end by 6 bases, with 9 bases between. This CDR3 is built from 12 residues. CDR3 DNA: TGTGCCAGCAGACTAGAGTTTCAGCCCCAGCATTTT. This encodes CASRLEFQPQHF.

The CDR3 DNA reads as TGTGCCAGCAGCTTCACATCCGCAGGGGCGTATAGCAATCAGCCCCAGCATTTT. Translation: CASSFTSAGAYSNQPQHF. This chain links TRBV7-9 with TRBJ1-5; a possible D gene is TRBD1 (6 bases). CDR3 length equals 18 residues. Per the germline V gene, CDR1 is SEHNR and CDR2 is FQNEAQ (reference sequence). V was pared by 3 bases and J by 0 bases, with 18 bases between.

This clonotype was picked up many times. The DNA of the CDR3 is TGTGCCAGCAGCCAATTGTACCAACATCAGCCCCAGCATTTT. Its translation is CASSQLYQHQPQHF. J is TRBJ1-5 and V is TRBV16; no clear D. The CDR3 has 14 amino acids. Germline V CDR1 and CDR2: KGHSY, FQNENV. The V gene lost 1 base and the J gene lost 5 bases, with 9 bases spanning the gap.

In the case of this clonotype: A much larger clonotype is one base distant, so this may be a read error. The final CDR3 position lacks the conserved phenylalanine or tryptophan, pointing to a likely read error. The chain carries TRBV6-5 and TRBJ1-2; a weak D match, TRBD1 (5 bases). V shed 5 bases and J shed 7 bases, with 17 bases lying between them. The germline V gene encodes CDR1 MNHEY and CDR2 SVGAGI. The CDR3 extends over 14 amino acids. CDR3 amino acids: CASSPPGQSPGYTS. The CDR3, as DNA: TGTGCCAGCAGTCCCCCCGGACAATCACCTGGCTACACCTCC.

On this clonotype: This may arise from a read error, as a much more abundant clone is one base away. J is TRBJ2-6 and V is TRBV29-1, with a tentative D call TRBD2 (6 bases). The V gene's germline CDR1 is SQVTM and CDR2 ANQGSEA. The length of the CDR3 is 16 residues. The CDR3 DNA sequence: TGCAGCGTTGTTGAGGGAAGGCGGAGGGAGGCCAACGCCCTGACTTTC. Its protein is CSVVEGRRREANALTF.

This clonotype was seen a few times. The genes are TRBV7-2 and TRBJ2-7; 8 nucleotides align to TRBD1. The CDR3 spans 15 residues. Germline V lookup: CDR1 SGHTA, CDR2 FQGNSA. J lost 3 bases, V lost 3 bases, and 7 bases had no gene match. CDR3 sequence: CASSFRGQGSYEQYF. Written as DNA, the CDR3 is TGTGCCAGCAGCTTTAGAGGACAGGGTAGCTACGAGCAGTACTTC.

This clonotype was observed a handful of times. V and J are TRBV6-6 and TRBJ1-2; the D is unclear. The germline gives CDR1 MNHNY, CDR2 SVGAGI (reference sequence). This CDR3 has 14 amino acids. The germline V and J ends were trimmed by 3 bases and 1 base, with 9 bases remaining between them. The chain's CDR3 is CASSYRRDNYGYTF. DNA for the CDR3: TGTGCCAGCAGTTATCGTCGGGATAACTATGGCTACACCTTC.

This clonotype showed up many times. The rearrangement links TRBV19 to TRBJ1-2; D remains ambiguous. V gave up 10 bases and J gave up 7 bases, with 13 bases separating them. This CDR3 contains 11 residues. CDR1 and CDR2 from the germline V gene are LNHDA and SQIVND (reference sequence). Here the CDR3 DNA reads TGTGCCACCTCTATCGCAGGTGGCTACACCTTC. The encoded protein is CATSIAGGYTF. The full variable domain, its missing parts supplied by reference TRBV19 and TRBJ1-2, is DGGITQSPKYLFRKEGQNVTLSCEQNLNHDAMYWYRQDPGQGLRLIYYSQIVNDFQKGDIAEGYSVSREKKESFPLTVTSAQKNPTAFYLCATSIAGGYTFGSGTRLTVV.

The rearrangement joins TRBV19 to TRBJ1-6; 11 positions agree with TRBD1. V was pared by 9 bases and J by 10 bases, with 14 bases of the junction left unmatched. Germline V gives CDR1 LNHDA, CDR2 SQIVND (reference sequence). This CDR3 region has 16 residues. The CDR3: CASRPFPGQGGSPLHF. CDR3 DNA sequence: TGTGCCAGCCGTCCCTTTCCGGGACAGGGGGGATCACCCCTCCACTTT.